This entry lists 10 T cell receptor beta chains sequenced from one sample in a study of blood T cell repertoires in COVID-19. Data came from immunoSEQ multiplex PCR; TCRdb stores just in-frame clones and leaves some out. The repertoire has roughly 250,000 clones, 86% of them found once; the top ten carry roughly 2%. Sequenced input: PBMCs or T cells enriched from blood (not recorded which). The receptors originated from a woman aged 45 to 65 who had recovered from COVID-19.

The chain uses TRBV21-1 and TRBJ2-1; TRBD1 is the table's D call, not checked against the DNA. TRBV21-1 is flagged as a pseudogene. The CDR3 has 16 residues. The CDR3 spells CASSKEEDRRYNEQFF. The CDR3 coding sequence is TGTGCCAGCAGCAAAGAGGAGGACAGGCGGTACAATGAGCAGTTCTTC.

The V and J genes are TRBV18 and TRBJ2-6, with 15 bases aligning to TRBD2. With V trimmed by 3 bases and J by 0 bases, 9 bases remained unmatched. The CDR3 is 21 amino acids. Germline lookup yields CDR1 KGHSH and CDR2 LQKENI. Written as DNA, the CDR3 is TGTGCCAGCTCACCCGGACTAGCGGGAGGGCCCACGGGCTCTGGGGCCAACGTCCTGACTTTC. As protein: CASSPGLAGGPTGSGANVLTF.

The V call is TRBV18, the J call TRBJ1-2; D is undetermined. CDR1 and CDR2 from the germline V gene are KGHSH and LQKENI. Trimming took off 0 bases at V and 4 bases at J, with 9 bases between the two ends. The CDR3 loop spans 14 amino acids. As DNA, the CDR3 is TGTGCCAGCTCACCACCTCAGGTTCGCTATGGCTACACCTTC. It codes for CASSPPQVRYGYTF.

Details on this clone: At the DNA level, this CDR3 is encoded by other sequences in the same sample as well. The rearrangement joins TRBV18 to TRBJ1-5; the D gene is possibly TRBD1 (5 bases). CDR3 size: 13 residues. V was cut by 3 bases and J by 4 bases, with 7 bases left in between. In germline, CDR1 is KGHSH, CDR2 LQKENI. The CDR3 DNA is TGTGCCAGCTCACCCGGGGGAAATCAGCCCCAGCATTTT. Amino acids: CASSPGGNQPQHF.

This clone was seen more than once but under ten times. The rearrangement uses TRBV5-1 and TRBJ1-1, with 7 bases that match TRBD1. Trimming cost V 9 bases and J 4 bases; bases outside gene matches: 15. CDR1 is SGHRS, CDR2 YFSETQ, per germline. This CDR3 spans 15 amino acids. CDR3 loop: CATKQGGGRATEAFF. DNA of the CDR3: TGCGCCACTAAGCAAGGGGGCGGGCGGGCCACTGAAGCTTTCTTT.

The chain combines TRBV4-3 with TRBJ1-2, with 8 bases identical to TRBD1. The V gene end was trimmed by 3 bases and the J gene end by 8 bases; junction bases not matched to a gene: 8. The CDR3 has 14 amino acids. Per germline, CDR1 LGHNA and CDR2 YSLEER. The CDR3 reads CASSQSDRVDGYTF. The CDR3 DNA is TGCGCCAGCAGCCAGTCGGACAGGGTAGACGGCTACACCTTC.

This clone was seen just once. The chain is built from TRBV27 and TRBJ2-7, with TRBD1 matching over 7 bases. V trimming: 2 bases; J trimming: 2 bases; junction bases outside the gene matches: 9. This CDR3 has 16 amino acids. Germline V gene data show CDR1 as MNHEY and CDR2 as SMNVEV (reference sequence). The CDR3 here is CASSLSRGQKPYEQYF. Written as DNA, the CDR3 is TGTGCCAGCAGTTTAAGTCGGGGACAGAAACCCTACGAGCAGTACTTC.

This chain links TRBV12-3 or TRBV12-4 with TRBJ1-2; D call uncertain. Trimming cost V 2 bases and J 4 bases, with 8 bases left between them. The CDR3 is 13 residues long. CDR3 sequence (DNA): TGTGCCAGCAGTTTAAAACAGATCTATGGCTACACCTTC. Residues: CASSLKQIYGYTF.

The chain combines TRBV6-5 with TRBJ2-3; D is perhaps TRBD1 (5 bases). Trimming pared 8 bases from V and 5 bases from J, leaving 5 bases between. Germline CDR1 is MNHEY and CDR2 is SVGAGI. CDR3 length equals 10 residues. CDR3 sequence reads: CASGQDTQYF. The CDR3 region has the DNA TGTGCCAGCGGACAAGATACGCAGTATTTT.

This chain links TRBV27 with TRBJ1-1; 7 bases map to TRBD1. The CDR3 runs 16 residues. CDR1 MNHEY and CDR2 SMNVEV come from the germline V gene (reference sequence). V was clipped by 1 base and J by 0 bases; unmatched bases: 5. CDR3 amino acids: CASSLFAGGMNTEAFF. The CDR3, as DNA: TGTGCCAGCAGTTTATTTGCAGGGGGGATGAACACTGAAGCTTTCTTT.